This entry features one TCR beta chain sequence. This record belongs to a study of blood T cell repertoires in COVID-19. Study information: T cells, B-cell-depleted T cells, or PBMCs supplied cDNA or gDNA.

Those who participated ranged in age from about 18 to 89 years and resided in roughly 26 US areas. Cohort 3 donors counted as recovered after two negative PCRs, clearance, or resolved symptoms. V lost 5 bases to trimming and J lost 3 bases; unmatched junction nucleotides: 6. CDR1 MNHEY and CDR2 SMNVEV come from the germline V gene (reference sequence). This CDR3 contains 14 residues. Measured with immunoSEQ multiplex PCR; TCRdb has only the in-frame clones, and not every one. The table records a few hundred thousand clones, roughly 90% of them present only once. The source of this sequence is a woman aged 40-49 years who had recovered from COVID-19. The chain employs TRBV27 and TRBJ1-2; 7 bases are shared with TRBD1. Input material: PBMCs or T cells enriched from blood (not recorded which). The CDR3 here is CASSPPGTDYGYTF. The CDR3 coding sequence is TGTGCCAGCAGTCCACCTGGGACAGACTATGGCTACACCTTC.